These 21 T cell receptor beta chains were sequenced from one sample in a study of blood T cell repertoires in COVID-19. Some clones are missing from TCRdb's copy, which holds only in-frame ones; the method was immunoSEQ multiplex PCR. The sample lists around 230,000 clones; 65% to 90% were seen once. Sequencing input: peripheral blood. The receptors were gathered from a man aged 50 or older with COVID-19, enrolled during active disease.

The rearrangement links TRBV7-9 to TRBJ1-2; 7 bases agree with TRBD1. CDR3 length equals 13 residues. J was trimmed by 8 bases and V by 2 bases; bases with no gene match: 5. The germline V gene encodes CDR1 SEHNR and CDR2 FQNEAQ (reference sequence). The CDR3 spells CASSLSRGEGYTF. As DNA, the CDR3 is TGTGCCAGCAGCTTAAGCAGGGGGGAAGGCTACACCTTC.

The V gene is TRBV18, the J gene TRBJ1-6; no definite D call. Trimming left V 2 bases short and J 3 bases short, with 5 bases between. Germline-derived CDR1 and CDR2 are KGHSH and LQKENI. The length of the CDR3 is 14 residues. The CDR3 nucleotides read TGTGCCAGCTCACCAGAGGGCTATAATTCACCCCTCCACTTT. This sequence encodes CASSPEGYNSPLHF.

This clone has a single count. The V gene is TRBV29-1, the J gene TRBJ1-2; TRBD1 matches 7 bases. V lost 6 bases and J lost 2; bases outside the gene matches: 12. Germline assignment: CDR1 SQVTM and CDR2 ANQGSEA. CDR3 length: 15 residues. CDR3 sequence: CSVLNRDSANYGYTF. For the CDR3, the DNA is TGCAGCGTACTAAACCGGGACAGCGCCAACTATGGCTACACCTTC. The entire variable domain, with the rest obtained from reference TRBV29-1 and TRBJ1-2, is as follows: SAVISQKPSRDICQRGTSLTIQCQVDSQVTMMFWYRQQPGQSLTLIATANQGSEATYESGFVIDKFPISRPNLTFSTLTVSNMSPEDSSIYLCSVLNRDSANYGYTFGSGTRLTVV.

The genes are TRBV24-1 and TRBJ1-3; no reliable D call. This CDR3 is 14 amino acids long. Trimming pared 2 bases from V and 8 bases from J, leaving 12 bases between. Germline V gene lookup returns CDR1 KGHDR and CDR2 SFDVKD. The CDR3 here is CATSDSATGDTIYF. CDR3 coding DNA: TGTGCCACCAGTGATTCTGCGACCGGGGACACCATATATTTT.

The rearrangement links TRBV6-5 to TRBJ2-7; weak D call: TRBD1 (5 bases). Trimming removed 2 bases from V and 3 bases from J, with 14 bases in between. Germline CDR1 MNHEY, CDR2 SVGAGI. The CDR3 contains 15 residues. The chain's CDR3 is CASSYPRQGFYEQYF. CDR3 coding DNA: TGTGCCAGCAGTTACCCCCGCCAGGGTTTCTACGAGCAGTACTTC.

J is TRBJ1-1 and V is TRBV7-3, with D possibly matching TRBD1 (5 bases). Trimming stripped 5 bases from V and 6 bases from J, with 16 bases between. Germline values: CDR1 SGHTA, CDR2 FQGTGA. The CDR3 has 14 residues. The CDR3: CASSLGGGYPEAFF. In DNA, the CDR3 is TGTGCCAGCAGCCTGGGGGGTGGCTACCCTGAAGCTTTCTTT.

This clone occurred a few times. The rearrangement links TRBV4-2 to TRBJ1-2; D might be TRBD1 (5 bases). V was clipped by 0 bases and J by 7 bases, with 15 bases between them. CDR3 length equals 15 residues. Germline CDR1 reads LGHNA; CDR2 reads YNFKEQ. The CDR3 sequence: CASSQDMWTSLGYTF. CDR3 in DNA: TGTGCCAGCAGCCAAGATATGTGGACAAGCCTTGGCTACACCTTC.

The chain links TRBV2 to TRBJ1-4; D may be TRBD1 (5 bases). V was shortened by 7 bases and J by 7 bases, with 13 bases between the two germline ends. Germline CDR1 and CDR2: SNHLY and FYNNEI. The CDR3 contains 13 residues. Here the CDR3 DNA reads TGTGCCAGCATGTCGCAGGGCTCTGAAAAACTGTTTTTT. It codes for CASMSQGSEKLFF.

V gene TRBV18 combines with J gene TRBJ1-4; TRBD1 matches at 9 bases. The germline V gene encodes CDR1 KGHSH and CDR2 LQKENI. There are 15 residues in the CDR3. Losses at the gene ends were 4 bases for V and 7 bases for J; bases not matched to a gene: 7. The CDR3 DNA is TGTGCCAGCTCACTTCTACAGGGGGCGAGTGAAAAACTGTTTTTT. Protein sequence: CASSLLQGASEKLFF.

The J gene is TRBJ1-4, the V gene TRBV6-1, with D unresolved. The CDR3 consists of 15 residues. V was shortened by 3 bases and J by 2 bases, with 10 bases between the two germline ends. CDR1 and CDR2 from the germline V gene are MNHNS and SASEGT. The CDR3 is CASSDQRATNEKLFF. The CDR3 DNA follows: TGTGCCAGCAGTGACCAAAGAGCCACTAATGAAAAACTGTTTTTT.

The chain joins TRBV4-1 to TRBJ2-7; D remains unclear. The CDR3 runs 13 residues. Germline lookup yields CDR1 MGHRA and CDR2 YSYEKL. The ends were cut back, 2 bases at V and 5 bases at J, with 10 bases in the middle. Here the CDR3 DNA reads TGCGCCAGCAGCCAATTACTCCCGGACGAGCAGTACTTC. Its translation: CASSQLLPDEQYF.

The rearrangement uses TRBV9 and TRBJ2-5, with 11 bases lining up with TRBD2. Trimming cost V 0 bases and J 4 bases; bases outside gene matches: 5. Germline-derived CDR1 and CDR2 are SGDLS and YYNGEE. CDR3 length: 16 residues. CDR3 region: CASSVGVAGGRETQYF. CDR3 nucleotide sequence: TGTGCCAGCAGCGTAGGAGTAGCGGGGGGGCGAGAGACCCAGTACTTC.

The chain uses TRBV3-1 (or the pseudogene TRBV3-2) and TRBJ1-1, with no clear D. Germline CDR1 LGHDT, CDR2 YNNKEL (reference sequence). V gave up 4 bases and J gave up 3 bases, with 6 bases separating them. The CDR3 covers 12 residues. In DNA, the CDR3 is TGTGCCAGCAGCCTCGGGTACACTGAAGCTTTCTTT. Translation: CASSLGYTEAFF.

The J gene is TRBJ1-5, the V gene TRBV30; tentatively, D is TRBD1 (5 bases). Deletions cut 3 bases from V and 3 bases from J, with 18 bases between. Per germline, CDR1 GTSNPN and CDR2 SVGIG (reference sequence). The CDR3 spans 16 residues. The CDR3: CAWRYGGGGNNQPQHF. CDR3 in DNA: TGTGCCTGGAGGTATGGGGGTGGGGGGAACAATCAGCCCCAGCATTTT.

The V and J genes are TRBV6-6 and TRBJ1-2, with a tentative D call TRBD1 (5 bases). Looked up from germline, CDR1 is MNHNY and CDR2 is SVGAGI (reference sequence). V lost 6 bases, J lost 2 bases, and 10 bases lay in between. The length of the CDR3 is 13 residues. CDR3 sequence (DNA): TGTGCCAGCAGCCCGCCAGGGAACTATGGCTACACCTTC. It is translated as CASSPPGNYGYTF.

This clone was seen more than once but under ten times. V gene TRBV2 combines with J gene TRBJ1-2, with 8 bases matching TRBD1. The CDR3 length is 13 residues. V shed 6 bases, J shed 7 bases, and the junction held 7 bases outside the gene matches. Germline values: CDR1 SNHLY, CDR2 FYNNEI. In DNA, the CDR3 is TGTGCCAGCAGGTATGGACAGGGCAGTGGCTACACCTTC. Protein sequence: CASRYGQGSGYTF.

This chain links TRBV5-1 with TRBJ2-5, with D hard to call. V was clipped by 7 bases and J by 1 base, with 20 bases between them. Germline V CDR1 and CDR2: SGHRS, YFSETQ. The CDR3 totals 16 residues. The CDR3 region has the DNA TGCGCCAGCCTCGGAACCGGCAACAGATTCCAAGAGACCCAGTACTTC. It specifies CASLGTGNRFQETQYF.

The CDR3 DNA sequence: TGTGCCAGCAAGACAGGGGCGAACACCGGGGAGCTGTTTTTT. This gives the protein CASKTGANTGELFF. The V call is TRBV6-5, the J call TRBJ2-2, with 8 bases matching TRBD1. J gave up 0 bases and V 7 bases, and 1 base lay outside the gene matches. This CDR3 comprises 14 residues. Germline lookup yields CDR1 MNHEY and CDR2 SVGAGI.

A single count supports this clone. The chain couples TRBV7-2 to TRBJ1-3; maybe TRBD1 (5 bases). The CDR3 sequence is 17 residues long. Trimming removed 1 base from V and 3 bases from J, with 16 bases in between. Germline V gene sequence: CDR1 SGHTA, CDR2 FQGNSA. CDR3 bases: TGTGCCAGCAGCTTAGAGGGTGGGGGGATAAATGGAAACACCATATATTTT. It encodes CASSLEGGGINGNTIYF.

For the CDR3, the DNA is TGCGCCAGCAGCCTGGACGCAGGAGAGACCCAGTACTTC. This encodes CASSLDAGETQYF. This chain connects TRBV5-1 to TRBJ2-5; D uncertain. The length of the CDR3 is 13 residues. Germline CDR1 SGHRS, CDR2 YFSETQ. Between the trimmed V and J ends, which lost 4 bases and 4 bases, there was a span of 11 bases.

This chain links TRBV5-4 with TRBJ2-7; 9 bases map to TRBD2. Germline V gene lookup returns CDR1 SGHNT and CDR2 YYREEE (reference sequence). V dropped 4 bases and J dropped 2; count of bases not matched to a gene: 7. This CDR3 comprises 15 residues. CDR3 region: CASSPFAGGTYEQYF. In DNA form, the CDR3 reads TGTGCCAGCAGCCCATTCGCGGGGGGGACCTACGAGCAGTACTTC.